What follows describes a single T cell receptor beta chain. Its antigen is not identified. This sample was included in a study of cytomegalovirus exposure and HLA in healthy donors. Study results and caveats: It was confirmed in vitro that a few of the CMV-associated chains were specific for CMV antigens. The study put 150 or so TCR beta chains on its list as cytomegalovirus-associated. Most sequenced TCRs were rare (though some public TCRs occurred in many donors).

TCRdb keeps only in-frame clones here, not all; method: immunoSEQ multiplex PCR. This sample has over 150,000 clones, with approximately 81% found just once. These donors were members of the approximately 120-subject validation cohort, a group separate from the roughly 670-subject first cohort. The germline V gene has CDR1 SGHRS and CDR2 YFSETQ. The CDR3 consists of 16 residues. The ends lost 0 bases at V and 3 bases at J; junction bases unmatched: 8. This TCR derives from a man aged 18 to 29 in good health and CMV-seropositive. The rearrangement joins TRBV5-1 to TRBJ2-7; 8 nucleotides align to TRBD1. The source material was PBMCs. CDR3 coding DNA: TGCGCCAGCAGCTTGGTAGTAGGGACAGGCAGCTACGAGCAGTACTTC. Translation: CASSLVVGTGSYEQYF.